Detailed here is one TCR beta chain. Germline V gene lookup returns CDR1 MNHEY and CDR2 SVGAGI. V was cut by 8 bases and J by 1 base, with 16 bases left in between. This CDR3 has 15 amino acids. Noted time point: after trial treatment. The sample's treatment: LDRT plus nivolumab, ipilimumab, low-dose cyclophosphamide and aspirin (RACIN trial). The donors' regimen was nivolumab, ipilimumab, aspirin, low-dose cyclophosphamide and low-dose radiotherapy. cDNA synthesis used a TRAV/TRBV-specific primer set for both chains. TCR amplification ran roughly 20 PCR cycles using constant-region and V-primer adapter primers. TCRdb called the reads again in MiXCR, with one record for every CDR3 protein. The sample comprises under 40,000 distinct CDR3 sequences, approximately 54% of which are singletons, and approximately 6% rests with the top ten. The source of the sample is a study of low-dose radiotherapy and immunotherapy resistance in tumors.

This sequence joins TRBV6-5 and TRBJ2-3; D may be TRBD2 (5 bases). This TCR was recovered from a male donor with gallbladder cancer. The input for sequencing was PBMCs, taken after low-dose radiotherapy plus immunotherapy. The DNA of the CDR3 is TGTGCCAGCCGAGGGATGGGTAGGGGCACAGATACGCAGTATTTT. Protein sequence: CASRGMGRGTDTQYF.